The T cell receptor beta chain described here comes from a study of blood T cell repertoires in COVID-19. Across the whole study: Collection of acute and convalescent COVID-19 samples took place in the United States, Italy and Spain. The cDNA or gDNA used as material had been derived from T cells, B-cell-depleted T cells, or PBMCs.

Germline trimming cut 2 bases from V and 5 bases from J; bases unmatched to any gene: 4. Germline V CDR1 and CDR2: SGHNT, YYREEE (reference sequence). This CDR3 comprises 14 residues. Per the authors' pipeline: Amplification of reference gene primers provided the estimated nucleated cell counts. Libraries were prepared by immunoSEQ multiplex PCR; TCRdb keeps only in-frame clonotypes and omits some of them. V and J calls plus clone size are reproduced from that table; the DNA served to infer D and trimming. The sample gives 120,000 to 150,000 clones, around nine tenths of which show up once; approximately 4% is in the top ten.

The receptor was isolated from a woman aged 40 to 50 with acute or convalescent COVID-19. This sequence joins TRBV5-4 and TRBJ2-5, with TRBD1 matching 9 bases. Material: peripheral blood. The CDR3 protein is CASSLQGARETQYF. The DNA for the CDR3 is TGTGCCAGCAGCTTACAGGGGGCGCGGGAGACCCAGTACTTC.